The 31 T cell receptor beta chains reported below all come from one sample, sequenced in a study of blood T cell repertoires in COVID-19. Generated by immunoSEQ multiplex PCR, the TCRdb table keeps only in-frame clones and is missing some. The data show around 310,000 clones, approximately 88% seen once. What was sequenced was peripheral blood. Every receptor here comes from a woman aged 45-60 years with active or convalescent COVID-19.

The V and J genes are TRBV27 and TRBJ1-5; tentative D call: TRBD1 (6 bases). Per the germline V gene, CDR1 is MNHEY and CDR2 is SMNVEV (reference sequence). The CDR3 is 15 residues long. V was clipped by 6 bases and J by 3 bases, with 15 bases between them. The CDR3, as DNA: TGTGCCAGCAGCCGGGGACAACCCCACAATCAGCCCCAGCATTTT. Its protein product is CASSRGQPHNQPQHF.

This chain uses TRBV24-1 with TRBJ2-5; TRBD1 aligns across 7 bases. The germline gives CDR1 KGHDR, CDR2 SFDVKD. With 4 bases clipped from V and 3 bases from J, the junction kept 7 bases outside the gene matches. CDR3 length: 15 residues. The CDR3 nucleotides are TGTGCCACCAGTGAGTCCGGGACAGCCGAAGAGACCCAGTACTTC. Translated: CATSESGTAEETQYF.

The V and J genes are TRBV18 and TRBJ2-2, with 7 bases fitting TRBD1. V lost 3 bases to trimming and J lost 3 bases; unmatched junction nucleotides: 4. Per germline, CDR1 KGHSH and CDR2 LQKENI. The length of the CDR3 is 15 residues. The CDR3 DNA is TGTGCCAGCTCACCCGGGACAGTCCACACCGGGGAGCTGTTTTTT. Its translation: CASSPGTVHTGELFF.

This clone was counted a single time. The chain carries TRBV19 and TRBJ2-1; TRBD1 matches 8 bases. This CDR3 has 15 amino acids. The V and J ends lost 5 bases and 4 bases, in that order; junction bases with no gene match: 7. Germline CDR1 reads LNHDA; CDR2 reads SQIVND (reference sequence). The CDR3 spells CASSVGTGGYNEQFF. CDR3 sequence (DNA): TGTGCCAGTAGTGTCGGGACAGGCGGATACAATGAGCAGTTCTTC.

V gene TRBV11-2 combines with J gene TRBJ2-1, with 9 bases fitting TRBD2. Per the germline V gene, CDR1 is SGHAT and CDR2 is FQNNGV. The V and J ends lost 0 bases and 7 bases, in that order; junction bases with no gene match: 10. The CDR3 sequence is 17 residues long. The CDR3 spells CASSLDHWREGRNEQFF. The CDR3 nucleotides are TGTGCCAGCAGCTTAGATCATTGGCGGGAGGGCCGGAATGAGCAGTTCTTC.

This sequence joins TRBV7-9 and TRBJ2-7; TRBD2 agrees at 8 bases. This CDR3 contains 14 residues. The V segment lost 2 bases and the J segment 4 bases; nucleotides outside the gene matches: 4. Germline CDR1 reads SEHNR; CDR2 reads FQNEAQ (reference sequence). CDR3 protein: CASSLLAGEYEQYF. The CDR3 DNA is TGTGCCAGCAGCTTACTAGCGGGTGAATACGAGCAGTACTTC.

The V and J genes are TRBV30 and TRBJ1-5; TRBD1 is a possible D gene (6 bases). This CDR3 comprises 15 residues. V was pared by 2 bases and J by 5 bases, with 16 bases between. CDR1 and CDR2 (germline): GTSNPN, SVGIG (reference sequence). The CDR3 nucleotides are TGTGCCTGGAGTCCTTACGGGACACTGGATCAGCCCCAGCATTTT. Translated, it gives CAWSPYGTLDQPQHF.

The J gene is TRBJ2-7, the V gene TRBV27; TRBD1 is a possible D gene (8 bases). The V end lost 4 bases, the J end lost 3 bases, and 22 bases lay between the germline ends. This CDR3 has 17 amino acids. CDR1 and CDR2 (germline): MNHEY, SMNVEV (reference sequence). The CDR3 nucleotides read TGTGCCAGCAGTTCCGCCCCCTACAGGGGGGGATTCTACGAGCAGTACTTC. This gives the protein CASSSAPYRGGFYEQYF.

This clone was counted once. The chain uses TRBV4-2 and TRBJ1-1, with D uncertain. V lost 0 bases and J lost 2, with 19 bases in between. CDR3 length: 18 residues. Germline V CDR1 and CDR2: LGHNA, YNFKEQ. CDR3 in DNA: TGTGCCAGCAGCCAAGATCGGCAGGCCGGTCCCTTAAACACTGAAGCTTTCTTT. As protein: CASSQDRQAGPLNTEAFF.

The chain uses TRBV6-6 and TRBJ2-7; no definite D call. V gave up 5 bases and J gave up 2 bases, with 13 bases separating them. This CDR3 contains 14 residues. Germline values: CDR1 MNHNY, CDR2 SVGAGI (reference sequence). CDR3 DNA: TGTGCCAGCAGTCCCCCCCTAGAACCCTACGAGCAGTACTTC. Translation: CASSPPLEPYEQYF.

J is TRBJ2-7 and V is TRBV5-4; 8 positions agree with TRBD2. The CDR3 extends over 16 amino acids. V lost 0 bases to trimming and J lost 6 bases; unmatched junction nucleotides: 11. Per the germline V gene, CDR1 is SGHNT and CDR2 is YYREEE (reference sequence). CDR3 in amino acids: CASSLAVSGGRSEQYF. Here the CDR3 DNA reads TGTGCCAGCAGCTTGGCCGTATCGGGAGGGCGAAGCGAGCAGTACTTC.

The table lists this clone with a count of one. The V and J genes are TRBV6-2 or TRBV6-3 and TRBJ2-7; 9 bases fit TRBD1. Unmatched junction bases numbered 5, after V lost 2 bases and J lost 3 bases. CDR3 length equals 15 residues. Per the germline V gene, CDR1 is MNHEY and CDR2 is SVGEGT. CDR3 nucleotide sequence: TGTGCCAGCAGTTACCCGGGACAGGGTGTCTACGAGCAGTACTTC. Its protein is CASSYPGQGVYEQYF.

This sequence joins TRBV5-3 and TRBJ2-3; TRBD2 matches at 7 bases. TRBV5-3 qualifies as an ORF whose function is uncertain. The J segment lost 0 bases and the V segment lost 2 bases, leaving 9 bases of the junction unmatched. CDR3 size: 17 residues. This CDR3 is CARSLAGRDYSTDTQYF. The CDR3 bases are TGTGCCAGAAGCTTAGCAGGAAGGGACTACAGCACAGATACGCAGTATTTT.

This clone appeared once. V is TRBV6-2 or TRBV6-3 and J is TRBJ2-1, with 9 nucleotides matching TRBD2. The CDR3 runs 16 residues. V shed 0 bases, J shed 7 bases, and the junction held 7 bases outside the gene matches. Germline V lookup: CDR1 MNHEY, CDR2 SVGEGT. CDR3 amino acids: CASSYSAGGPRNEQFF. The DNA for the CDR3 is TGTGCCAGCAGTTACTCGGCGGGAGGGCCTAGGAATGAGCAGTTCTTC.

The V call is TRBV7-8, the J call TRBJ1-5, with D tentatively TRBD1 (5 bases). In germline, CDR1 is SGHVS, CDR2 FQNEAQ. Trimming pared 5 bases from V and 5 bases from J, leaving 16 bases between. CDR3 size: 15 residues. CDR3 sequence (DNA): TGTGCCAGCAGCCCCGGGTTCAAAGGGGATCAGCCCCAGCATTTT. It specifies CASSPGFKGDQPQHF.

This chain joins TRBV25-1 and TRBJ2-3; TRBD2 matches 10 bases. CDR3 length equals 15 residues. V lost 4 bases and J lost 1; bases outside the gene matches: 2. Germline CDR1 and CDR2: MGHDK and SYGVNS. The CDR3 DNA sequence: TGTGCCAGCAGTGTGGGGACTAGCGGCACAGATACGCAGTATTTT. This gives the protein CASSVGTSGTDTQYF. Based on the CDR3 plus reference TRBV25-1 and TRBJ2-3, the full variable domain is EADIYQTPRYLVIGTGKKITLECSQTMGHDKMYWYQQDPGMELHLIHYSYGVNSTEKGDLSSESTVSRIRTEHFPLTLESARPSHTSQYLCASSVGTSGTDTQYFGPGTRLTVL.

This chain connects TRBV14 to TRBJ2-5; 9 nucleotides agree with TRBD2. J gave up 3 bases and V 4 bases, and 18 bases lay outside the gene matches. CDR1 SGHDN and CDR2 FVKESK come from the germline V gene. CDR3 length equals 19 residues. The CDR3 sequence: CASSPSNARRGGPKETQYF. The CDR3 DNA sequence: TGTGCCAGCAGCCCCTCAAACGCACGGCGGGGGGGCCCCAAAGAGACCCAGTACTTC. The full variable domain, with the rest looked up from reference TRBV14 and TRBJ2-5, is EAGVTQFPSHSVIEKGQTVTLRCDPISGHDNLYWYRRVMGKEIKFLLHFVKESKQDESGMPNNRFLAERTGGTYSTLKVQPAELEDSGVYFCASSPSNARRGGPKETQYFGPGTRLLVL.

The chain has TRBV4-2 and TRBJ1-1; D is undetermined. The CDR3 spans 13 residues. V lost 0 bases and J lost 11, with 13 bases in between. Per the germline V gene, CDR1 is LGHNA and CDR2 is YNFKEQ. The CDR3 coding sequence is TGTGCCAGCAGCCAAGATGGTTCCCGCCAGGCTTTCTTT. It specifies CASSQDGSRQAFF.

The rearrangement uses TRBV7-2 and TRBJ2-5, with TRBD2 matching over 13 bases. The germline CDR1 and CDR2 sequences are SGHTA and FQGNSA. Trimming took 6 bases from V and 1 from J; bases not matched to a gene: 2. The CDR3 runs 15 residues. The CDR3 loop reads CASRWTSGGQETQYF. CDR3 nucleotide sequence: TGTGCCAGCAGGTGGACTAGCGGGGGCCAAGAGACCCAGTACTTC. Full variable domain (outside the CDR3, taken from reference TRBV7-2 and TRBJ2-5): GAGVSQSPSNKVTEKGKDVELRCDPISGHTALYWYRQSLGQGLEFLIYFQGNSAPDKSGLPSDRFSAERTGGSVSTLTIQRTQQEDSAVYLCASRWTSGGQETQYFGPGTRLLVL.

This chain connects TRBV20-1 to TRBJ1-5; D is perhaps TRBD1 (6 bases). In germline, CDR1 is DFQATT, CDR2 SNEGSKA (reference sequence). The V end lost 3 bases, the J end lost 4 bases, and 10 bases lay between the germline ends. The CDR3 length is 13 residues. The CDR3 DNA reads TGCAGTGCTAGTAGGCAGGGGAATCAGCCCCAGCATTTT. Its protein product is CSASRQGNQPQHF.

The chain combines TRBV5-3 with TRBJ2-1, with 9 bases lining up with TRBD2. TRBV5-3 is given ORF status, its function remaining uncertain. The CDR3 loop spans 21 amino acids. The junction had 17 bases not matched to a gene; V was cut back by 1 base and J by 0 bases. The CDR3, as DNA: TGTGCCAGAAGCTTGAGGTTTTGGCGGGAGGGTCTAGAGTACTCCTACAATGAGCAGTTCTTC. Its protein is CARSLRFWREGLEYSYNEQFF.

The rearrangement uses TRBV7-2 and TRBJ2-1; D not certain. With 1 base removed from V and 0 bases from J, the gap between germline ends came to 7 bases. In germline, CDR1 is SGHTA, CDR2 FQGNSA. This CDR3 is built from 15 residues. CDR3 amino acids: CASSLDRRSYNEQFF. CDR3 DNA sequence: TGTGCCAGCAGCTTAGACAGACGCTCCTACAATGAGCAGTTCTTC.

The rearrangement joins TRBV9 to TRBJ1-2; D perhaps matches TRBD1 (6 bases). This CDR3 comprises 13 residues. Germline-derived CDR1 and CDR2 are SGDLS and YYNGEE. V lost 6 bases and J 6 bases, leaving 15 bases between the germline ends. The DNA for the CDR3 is TGTGCCAGCACCCCTGGGGGGGCTGATGGCTACACCTTC. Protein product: CASTPGGADGYTF.

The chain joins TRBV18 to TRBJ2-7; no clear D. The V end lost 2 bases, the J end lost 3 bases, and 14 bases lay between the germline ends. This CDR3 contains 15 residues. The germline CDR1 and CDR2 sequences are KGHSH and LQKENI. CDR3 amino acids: CASSPAIPARYEQYF. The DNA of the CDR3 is TGTGCCAGCTCACCAGCTATTCCTGCCCGCTACGAGCAGTACTTC.

CDR3 loop: CASSQVKGGQDGELFF. CDR3 coding DNA: TGTGCCAGCAGCCAAGTCAAAGGGGGCCAGGACGGGGAGCTGTTTTTT. This chain links TRBV4-2 with TRBJ2-2; 7 positions match TRBD1. The ends lost 1 base at V and 7 bases at J; junction bases unmatched: 9. In germline, CDR1 is LGHNA, CDR2 YNFKEQ. There are 16 residues in the CDR3.

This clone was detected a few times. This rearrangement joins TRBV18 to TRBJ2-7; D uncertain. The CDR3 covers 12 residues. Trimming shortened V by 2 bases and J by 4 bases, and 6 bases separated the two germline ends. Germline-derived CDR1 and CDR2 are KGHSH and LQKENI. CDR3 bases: TGTGCCAGCTCACCAGACTGGTACGAGCAGTACTTC. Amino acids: CASSPDWYEQYF. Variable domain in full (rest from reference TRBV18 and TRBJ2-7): NAGVMQNPRHLVRRRGQEARLRCSPMKGHSHVYWYRQLPEEGLKFMVYLQKENIIDESGMPKERFSAEFPKEGPSILRIQQVVRGDSAAYFCASSPDWYEQYFGPGTRLTVT.

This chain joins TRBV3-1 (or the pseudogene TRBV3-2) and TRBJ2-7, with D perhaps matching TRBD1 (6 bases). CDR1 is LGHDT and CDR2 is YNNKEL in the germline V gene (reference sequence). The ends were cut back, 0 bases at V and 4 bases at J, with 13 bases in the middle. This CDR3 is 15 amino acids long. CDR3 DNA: TGTGCCAGCAGCCAAGATATCACAGGGAGATACGAGCAGTACTTC. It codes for CASSQDITGRYEQYF.

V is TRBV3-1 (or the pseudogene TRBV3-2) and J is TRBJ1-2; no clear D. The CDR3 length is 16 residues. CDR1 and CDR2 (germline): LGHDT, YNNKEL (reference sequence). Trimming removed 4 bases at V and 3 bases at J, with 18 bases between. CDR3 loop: CASSPTVGDRDYGYTF. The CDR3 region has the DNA TGTGCCAGCAGCCCCACCGTCGGGGATAGGGACTATGGCTACACCTTC.

CDR3 DNA sequence: TGCGCCAGCAGCTTGAACAGGGACTACGAGCAGTACTTC. Amino acid sequence: CASSLNRDYEQYF. The V gene is TRBV5-1, the J gene TRBJ2-7; D possibly corresponds to TRBD1 (6 bases). Germline lookup yields CDR1 SGHRS and CDR2 YFSETQ. The CDR3 is 13 amino acids. With 1 base removed from V and 3 bases from J, the gap between germline ends came to 8 bases.

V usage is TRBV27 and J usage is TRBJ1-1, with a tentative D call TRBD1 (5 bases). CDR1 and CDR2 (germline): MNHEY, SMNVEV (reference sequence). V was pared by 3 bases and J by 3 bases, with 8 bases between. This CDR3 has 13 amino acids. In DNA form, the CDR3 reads TGTGCCAGCAGTTTCCCAGGGCACACTGAAGCTTTCTTT. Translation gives CASSFPGHTEAFF.

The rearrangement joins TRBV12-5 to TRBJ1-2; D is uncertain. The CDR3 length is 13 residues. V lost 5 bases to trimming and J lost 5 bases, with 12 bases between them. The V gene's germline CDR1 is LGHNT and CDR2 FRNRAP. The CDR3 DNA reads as TGTGCTAGTGGTCCCGCGGGGAGGTATGGCTACACCTTC. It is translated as CASGPAGRYGYTF.